This T cell receptor (beta chain) was observed in a study of CD8 T cells in ankylosing spondylitis. Findings of the study overall: In ankylosing spondylitis blood, a motif of fewer than 10 highly homologous TCR beta variants appeared characteristic. Earlier reports found some motif variants in synovial fluid and blood in reactive arthritis.

V was cut by 0 bases and J by 4 bases, with 4 bases left in between. Germline lookup yields CDR1 SGDLS and CDR2 YYNGEE. The CDR3 contains 12 residues. Library preparation for TCR beta used quantitative 5'-RACE with molecular barcodes. Using its own MiXCR run on the 5' RACE reads, TCRdb lists one record per CDR3 protein. The repertoire holds about 240,000 distinct CDR3 sequences, with roughly 10% as singletons. The sample holds many counts of this clonotype. No antigen is known for it. The chain combines TRBV9 with TRBJ2-5, with D hard to call. Input material: blood, either unsorted or a sorted T cell fraction (not recorded which). This clonotype was obtained from a male donor with ankylosing spondylitis or in good health (not recorded which). CDR3 DNA sequence: TGTGCCAGCAGCGTAGGAGTAGAGACCCAGTACTTC. Residues: CASSVGVETQYF.